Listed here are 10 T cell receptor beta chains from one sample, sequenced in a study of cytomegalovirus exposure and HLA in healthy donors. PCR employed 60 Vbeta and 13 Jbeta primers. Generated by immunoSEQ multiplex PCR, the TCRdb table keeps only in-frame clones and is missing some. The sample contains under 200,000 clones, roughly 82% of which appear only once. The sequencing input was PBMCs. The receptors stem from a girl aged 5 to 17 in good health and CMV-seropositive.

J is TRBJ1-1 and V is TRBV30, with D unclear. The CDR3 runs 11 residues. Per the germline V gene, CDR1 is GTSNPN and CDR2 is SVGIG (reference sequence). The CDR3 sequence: CALRDNTEAFF. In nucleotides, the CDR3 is TGTGCTTTGCGAGATAACACTGAAGCTTTCTTT.

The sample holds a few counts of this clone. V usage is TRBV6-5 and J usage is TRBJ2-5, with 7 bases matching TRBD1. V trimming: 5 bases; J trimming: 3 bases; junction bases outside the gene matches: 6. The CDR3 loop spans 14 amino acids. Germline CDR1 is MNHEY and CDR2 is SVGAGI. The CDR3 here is CASSEFDREETQYF. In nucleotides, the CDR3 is TGTGCCAGCAGTGAATTCGACAGGGAAGAGACCCAGTACTTC.

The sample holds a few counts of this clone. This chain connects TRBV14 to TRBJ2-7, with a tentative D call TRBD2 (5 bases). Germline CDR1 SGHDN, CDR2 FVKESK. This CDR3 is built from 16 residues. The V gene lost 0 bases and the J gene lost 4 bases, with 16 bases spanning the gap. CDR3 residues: CASSQEEVYSIYEQYF. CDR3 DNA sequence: TGTGCCAGCAGCCAAGAGGAGGTGTATAGTATTTACGAGCAGTACTTC.

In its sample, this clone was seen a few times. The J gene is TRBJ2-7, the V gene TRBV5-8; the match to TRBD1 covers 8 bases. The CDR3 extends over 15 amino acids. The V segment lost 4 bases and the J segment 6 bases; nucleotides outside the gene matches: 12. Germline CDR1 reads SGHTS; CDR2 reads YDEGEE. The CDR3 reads CASSRRDRSSLEQYF. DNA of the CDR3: TGTGCCAGCAGCCGCCGGGACAGGTCTTCTCTCGAGCAGTACTTC.

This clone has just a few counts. The CDR3 nucleotides are TGTGCCAGCAGCTTGACAGGGGTGCAGTACGAGCAGTACTTC. This translates into CASSLTGVQYEQYF. The rearrangement joins TRBV7-6 to TRBJ2-7; TRBD1 matches 8 bases. Germline CDR1 SGHVS, CDR2 FNYEAQ. V was pared by 3 bases and J by 4 bases, with 5 bases of the junction left unmatched. This CDR3 has 14 amino acids.

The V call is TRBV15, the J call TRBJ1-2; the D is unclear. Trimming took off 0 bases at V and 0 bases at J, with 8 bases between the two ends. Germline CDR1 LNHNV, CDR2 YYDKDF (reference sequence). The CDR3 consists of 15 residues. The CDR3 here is CATSRDIAANYGYTF. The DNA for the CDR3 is TGTGCCACCAGCAGAGACATCGCAGCTAACTATGGCTACACCTTC.

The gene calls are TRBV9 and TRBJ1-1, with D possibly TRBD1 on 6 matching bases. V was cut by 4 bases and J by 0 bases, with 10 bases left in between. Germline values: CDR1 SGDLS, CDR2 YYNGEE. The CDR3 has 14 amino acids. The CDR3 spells CASSRGSMNTEAFF. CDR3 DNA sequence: TGTGCCAGCAGCAGGGGGTCCATGAACACTGAAGCTTTCTTT.

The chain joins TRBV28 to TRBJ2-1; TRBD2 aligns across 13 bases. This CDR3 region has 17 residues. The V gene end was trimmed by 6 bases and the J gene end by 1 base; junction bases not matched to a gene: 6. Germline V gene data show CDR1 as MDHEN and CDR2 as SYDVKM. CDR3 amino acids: CASSRLAGGRSYNEQFF. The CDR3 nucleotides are TGTGCCAGCAGCAGACTAGCGGGAGGCCGTTCCTACAATGAGCAGTTCTTC.

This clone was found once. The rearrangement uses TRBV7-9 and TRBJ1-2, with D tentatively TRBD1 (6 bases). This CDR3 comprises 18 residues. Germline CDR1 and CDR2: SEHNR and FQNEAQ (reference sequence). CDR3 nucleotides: TGTTCCATCCTCGACCCCACAGGGCGGGAGTCTGCTAACTATGGCTACACCTTC. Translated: CSILDPTGRESANYGYTF.

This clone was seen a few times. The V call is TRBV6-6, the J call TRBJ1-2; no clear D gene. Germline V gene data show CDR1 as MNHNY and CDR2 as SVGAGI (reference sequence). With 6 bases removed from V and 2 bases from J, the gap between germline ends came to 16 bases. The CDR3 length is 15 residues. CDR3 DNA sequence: TGTGCCAGCAGCCCAACCCTGACAATAAACTATGGCTACACCTTC. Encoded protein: CASSPTLTINYGYTF.